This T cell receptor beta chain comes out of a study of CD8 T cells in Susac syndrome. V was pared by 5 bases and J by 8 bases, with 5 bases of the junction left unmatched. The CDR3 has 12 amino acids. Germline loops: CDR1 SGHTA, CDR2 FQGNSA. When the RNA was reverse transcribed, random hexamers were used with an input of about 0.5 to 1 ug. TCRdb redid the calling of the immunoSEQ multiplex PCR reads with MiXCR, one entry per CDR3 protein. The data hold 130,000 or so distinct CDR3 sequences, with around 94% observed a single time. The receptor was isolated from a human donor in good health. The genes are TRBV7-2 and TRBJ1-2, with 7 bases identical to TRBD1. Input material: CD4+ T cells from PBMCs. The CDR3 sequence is CASSLDREGYTF. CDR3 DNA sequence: TGTGCCAGCAGCCTCGACAGGGAAGGCTACACCTTC.